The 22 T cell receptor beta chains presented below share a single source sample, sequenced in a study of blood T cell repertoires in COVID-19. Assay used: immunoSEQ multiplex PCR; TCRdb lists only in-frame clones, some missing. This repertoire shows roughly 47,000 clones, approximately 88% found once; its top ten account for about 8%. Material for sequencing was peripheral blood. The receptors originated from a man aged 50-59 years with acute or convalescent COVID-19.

The CDR3 spells CASSPDFVYNEQFF. The CDR3 DNA is TGTGCCAGCAGCCCGGACTTCGTTTACAATGAGCAGTTCTTC. The chain is built from TRBV3-1 (or the pseudogene TRBV3-2) and TRBJ2-1; tentatively, D is TRBD2 (5 bases). Germline V CDR1 and CDR2: LGHDT, YNNKEL (reference sequence). This CDR3 comprises 14 residues. Trimming pared 4 bases from V and 4 bases from J, leaving 11 bases between.

The DNA of the CDR3 is TGCGCCAGCAGCTTGGAGTTCGGTTCTAACTATGGCTACACCTTC. Amino acid sequence: CASSLEFGSNYGYTF. The chain joins TRBV5-1 to TRBJ1-2; D not resolved. Looked up from germline, CDR1 is SGHRS and CDR2 is YFSETQ. V was shortened by 0 bases and J by 0 bases, with 9 bases between the two germline ends. The CDR3 has 15 residues.

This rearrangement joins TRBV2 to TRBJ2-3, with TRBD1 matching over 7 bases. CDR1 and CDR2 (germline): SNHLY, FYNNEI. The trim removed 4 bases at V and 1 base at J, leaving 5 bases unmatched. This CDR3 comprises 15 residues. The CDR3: CASSGRQGGTDTQYF. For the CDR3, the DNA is TGTGCCAGCAGTGGACGACAGGGCGGCACAGATACGCAGTATTTT.

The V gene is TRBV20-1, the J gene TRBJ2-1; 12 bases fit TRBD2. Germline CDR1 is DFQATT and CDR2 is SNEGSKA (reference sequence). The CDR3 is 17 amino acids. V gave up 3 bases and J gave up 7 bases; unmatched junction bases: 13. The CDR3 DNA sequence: TGCAGTGCTAGTAGCCCAGGGTCTAGCGGGAGGGTTAATGAGCAGTTCTTC. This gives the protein CSASSPGSSGRVNEQFF.

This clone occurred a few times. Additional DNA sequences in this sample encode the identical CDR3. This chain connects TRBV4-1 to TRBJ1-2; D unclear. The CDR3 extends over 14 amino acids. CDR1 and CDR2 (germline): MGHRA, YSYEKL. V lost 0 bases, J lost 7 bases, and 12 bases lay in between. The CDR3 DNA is TGCGCCAGCAGCCAAGAGGGCGGGCAGCTTGGCTACACCTTC. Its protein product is CASSQEGGQLGYTF.

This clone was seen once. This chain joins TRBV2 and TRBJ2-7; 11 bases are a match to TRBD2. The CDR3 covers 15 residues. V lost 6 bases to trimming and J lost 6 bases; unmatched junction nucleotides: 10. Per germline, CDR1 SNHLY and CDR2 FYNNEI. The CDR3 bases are TGTGCCAGCAGCGGGGGACCTACTAGCGGGAGCGAGCAGTACTTC. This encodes CASSGGPTSGSEQYF. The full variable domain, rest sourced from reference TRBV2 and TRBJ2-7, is EPEVTQTPSHQVTQMGQEVILRCVPISNHLYFYWYRQILGQKVEFLVSFYNNEISEKSEIFDDQFSVERPDGSNFTLKIRSTKLEDSAMYFCASSGGPTSGSEQYFGPGTRLTVT.

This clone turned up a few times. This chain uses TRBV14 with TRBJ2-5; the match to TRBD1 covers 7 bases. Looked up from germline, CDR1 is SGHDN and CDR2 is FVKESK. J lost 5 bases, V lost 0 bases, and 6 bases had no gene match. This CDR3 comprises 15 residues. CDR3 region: CASSQDWAQGETQYF. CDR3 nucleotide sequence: TGTGCCAGCAGCCAAGATTGGGCACAGGGGGAGACCCAGTACTTC.

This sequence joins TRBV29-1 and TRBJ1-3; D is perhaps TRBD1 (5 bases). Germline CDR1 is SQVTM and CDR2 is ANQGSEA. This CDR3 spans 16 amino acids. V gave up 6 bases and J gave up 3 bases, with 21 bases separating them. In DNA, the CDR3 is TGCAGCGTCCACCCGAGGGACCTCGGGAGTGGAAACACCATATATTTT. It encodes CSVHPRDLGSGNTIYF.

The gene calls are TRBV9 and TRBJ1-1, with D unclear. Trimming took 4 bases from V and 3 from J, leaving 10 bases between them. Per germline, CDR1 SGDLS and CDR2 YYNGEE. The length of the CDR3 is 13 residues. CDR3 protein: CASSSLLYTEAFF. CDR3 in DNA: TGTGCCAGCAGCTCCCTCCTCTACACTGAAGCTTTCTTT.

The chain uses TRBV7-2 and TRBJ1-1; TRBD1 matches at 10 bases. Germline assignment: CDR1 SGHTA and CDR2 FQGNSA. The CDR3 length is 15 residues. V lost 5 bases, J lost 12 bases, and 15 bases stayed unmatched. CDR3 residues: CASSPQTDRGQWTFF. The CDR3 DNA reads TGTGCCAGCAGCCCGCAGACAGACAGGGGGCAATGGACTTTCTTT.

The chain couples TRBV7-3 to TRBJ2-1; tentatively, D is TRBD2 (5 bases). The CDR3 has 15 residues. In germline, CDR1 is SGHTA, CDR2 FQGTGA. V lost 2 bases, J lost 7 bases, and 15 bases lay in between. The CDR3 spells CASSLGPGPGNEQFF. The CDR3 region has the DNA TGTGCCAGCAGCTTAGGCCCGGGTCCGGGGAATGAGCAGTTCTTC.

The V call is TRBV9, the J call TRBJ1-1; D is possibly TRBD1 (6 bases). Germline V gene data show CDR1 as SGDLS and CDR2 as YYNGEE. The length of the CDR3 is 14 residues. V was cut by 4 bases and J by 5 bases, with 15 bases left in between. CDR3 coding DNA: TGTGCCAGCAGCCATGCCCAGACAGGAACTGAAGCTTTCTTT. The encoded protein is CASSHAQTGTEAFF.

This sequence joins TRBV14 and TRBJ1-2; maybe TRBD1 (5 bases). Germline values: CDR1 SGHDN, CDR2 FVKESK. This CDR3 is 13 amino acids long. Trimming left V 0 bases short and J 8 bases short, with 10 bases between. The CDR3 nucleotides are TGTGCCAGCAGCCAAGACAGGGTTGTCGGCTACACCTTC. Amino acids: CASSQDRVVGYTF.

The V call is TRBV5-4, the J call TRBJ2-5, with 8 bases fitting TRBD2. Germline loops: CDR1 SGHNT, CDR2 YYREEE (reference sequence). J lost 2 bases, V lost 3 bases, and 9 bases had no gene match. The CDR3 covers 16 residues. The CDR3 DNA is TGTGCCAGCAGCTCCCTGGCGGGAGGACAGCAAGAGACCCAGTACTTC. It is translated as CASSSLAGGQQETQYF. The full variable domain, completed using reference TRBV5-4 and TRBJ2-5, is ETGVTQSPTHLIKTRGQQVTLRCSSQSGHNTVSWYQQALGQGPQFIFQYYREEENGRGNFPPRFSGLQFPNYSSELNVNALELDDSALYLCASSSLAGGQQETQYFGPGTRLLVL.

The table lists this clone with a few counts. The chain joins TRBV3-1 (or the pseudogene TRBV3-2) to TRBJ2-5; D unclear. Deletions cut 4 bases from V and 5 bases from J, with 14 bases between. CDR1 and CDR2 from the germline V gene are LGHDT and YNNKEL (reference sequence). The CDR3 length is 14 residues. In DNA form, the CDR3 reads TGTGCCAGCAGCCCCGAAGCGCGGTGGGAGACCCAGTACTTC. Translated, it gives CASSPEARWETQYF.

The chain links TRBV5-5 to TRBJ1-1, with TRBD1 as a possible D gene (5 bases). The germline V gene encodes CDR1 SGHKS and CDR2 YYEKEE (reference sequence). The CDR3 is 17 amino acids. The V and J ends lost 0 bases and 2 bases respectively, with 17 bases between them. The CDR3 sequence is CASSLAVGVGGNTEAFF. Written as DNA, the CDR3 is TGTGCCAGCAGCTTGGCCGTCGGGGTGGGGGGAAACACTGAAGCTTTCTTT.

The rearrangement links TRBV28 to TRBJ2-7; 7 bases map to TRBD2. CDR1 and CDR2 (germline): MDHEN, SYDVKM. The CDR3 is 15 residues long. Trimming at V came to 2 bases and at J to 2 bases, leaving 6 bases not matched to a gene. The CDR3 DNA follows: TGTGCCAGCAGTTTACCAGGGACTATTGCCTACGAGCAGTACTTC. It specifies CASSLPGTIAYEQYF.

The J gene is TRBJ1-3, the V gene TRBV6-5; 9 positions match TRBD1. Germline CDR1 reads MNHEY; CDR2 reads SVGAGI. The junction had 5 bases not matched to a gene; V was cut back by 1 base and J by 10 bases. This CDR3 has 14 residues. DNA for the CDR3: TGTGCCAGCAGTTACTACGGGACAGGGCCGACCATATATTTT. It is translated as CASSYYGTGPTIYF.

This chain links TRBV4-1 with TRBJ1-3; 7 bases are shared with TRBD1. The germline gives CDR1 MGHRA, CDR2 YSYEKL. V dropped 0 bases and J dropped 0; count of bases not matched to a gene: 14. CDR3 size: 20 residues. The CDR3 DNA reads TGCGCCAGCAGCCAAGATGGGGGCGGGACGACAGGGAACTCTGGAAACACCATATATTTT. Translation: CASSQDGGGTTGNSGNTIYF.

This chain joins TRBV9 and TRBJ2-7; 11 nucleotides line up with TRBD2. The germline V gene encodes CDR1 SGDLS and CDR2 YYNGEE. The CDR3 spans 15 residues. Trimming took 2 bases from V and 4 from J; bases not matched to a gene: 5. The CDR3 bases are TGTGCCAGCAGCGTTACCGGGACTAGCGGATACGAGCAGTACTTC. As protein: CASSVTGTSGYEQYF.

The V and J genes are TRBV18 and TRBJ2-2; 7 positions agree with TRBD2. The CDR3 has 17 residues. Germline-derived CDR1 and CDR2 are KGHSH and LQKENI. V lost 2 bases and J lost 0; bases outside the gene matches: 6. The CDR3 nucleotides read TGTGCCAGCTCACCATTAACAGCGGGAACGAACACCGGGGAGCTGTTTTTT. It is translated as CASSPLTAGTNTGELFF.

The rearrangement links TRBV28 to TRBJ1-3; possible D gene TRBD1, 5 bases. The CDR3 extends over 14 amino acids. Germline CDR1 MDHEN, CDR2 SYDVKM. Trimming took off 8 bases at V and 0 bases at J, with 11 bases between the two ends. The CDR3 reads CASRTGSSGNTIYF. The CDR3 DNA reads TGTGCCAGCCGAACAGGAAGCTCTGGAAACACCATATATTTT.